Sequencing of this T cell receptor (beta chain) was carried out in a study of blood T cell repertoires in COVID-19. About the study: The cDNA or gDNA used as material had been derived from T cells, B-cell-depleted T cells, or PBMCs.

Seattle's cohort entered during active infection and was followed longitudinally. Trimming pared 2 bases from V and 4 bases from J, leaving 11 bases between. CDR1 and CDR2 from the germline V gene are MNHEY and SVGAGI. The CDR3 runs 14 residues. In the authors' workflow: Using reference gene primer amplification, nucleated cell counts were estimated. TCRdb's copy holds only in-frame clones and misses some; the assay was immunoSEQ multiplex PCR. V and J calls and clone size are as listed in that table; D and trimming were resolved from the DNA. The table records roughly 260,000 clones, about 88% of them present only once.

V usage is TRBV6-5 and J usage is TRBJ1-2; D might be TRBD1 (5 bases). Sequences were obtained from peripheral blood. The clonotype originates from a woman aged 30 to 39 with COVID-19, enrolled during active disease. CDR3 DNA sequence: TGTGCCAGCAGTTACCGTCCAGGGCCCTATGGCTACACCTTC. Translated: CASSYRPGPYGYTF.